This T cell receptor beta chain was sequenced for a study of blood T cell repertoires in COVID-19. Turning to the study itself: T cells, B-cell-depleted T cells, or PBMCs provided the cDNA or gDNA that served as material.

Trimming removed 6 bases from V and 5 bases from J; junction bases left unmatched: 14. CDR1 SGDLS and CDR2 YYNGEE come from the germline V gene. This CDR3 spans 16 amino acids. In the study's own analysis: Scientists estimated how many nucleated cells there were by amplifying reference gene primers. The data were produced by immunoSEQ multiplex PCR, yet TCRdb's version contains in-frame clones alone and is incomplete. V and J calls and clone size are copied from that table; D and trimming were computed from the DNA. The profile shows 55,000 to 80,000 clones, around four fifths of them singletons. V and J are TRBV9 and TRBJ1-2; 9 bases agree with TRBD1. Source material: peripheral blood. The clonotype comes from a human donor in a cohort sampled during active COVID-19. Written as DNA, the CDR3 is TGTGCCAGCAATCCGGGACAGGGAATCTTGGATTATGGCTACACCTTC. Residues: CASNPGQGILDYGYTF.